This T cell receptor (beta chain) is from a study of T cells in Graves' hyperthyroidism and ophthalmopathy. Study-level background: Upon initial diagnosis and before any treatment, peripheral blood was collected.

Amplification yielded TCR beta CDR3 regions, with RNA transcripts as the source. TCR CDR3 regions were first amplified by RT-PCR with HTBI primers. MiXCR, applied by TCRdb to the multiplex PCR reads, yields one record per CDR3 protein. The table has fewer than 650,000 distinct CDR3 sequences, 14% seen once; the top ten hold approximately 13%. Ten or more counts support this clonotype. Its antigen is currently unknown. Overall study results and limits: Peripheral blood also featured most of the thyroid clonotypes expanded above 0.001.

Lactation, pregnancy, other autoimmune disease or uncontrolled infection led to exclusion of patients. The CDR3 spans 16 residues. Germline V gives CDR1 SNHLY, CDR2 FYNNEI. Trimming took off 3 bases at V and 0 bases at J, with 13 bases between the two ends. The clonotype originates from a woman aged 40 to 50 with Graves' hyperthyroidism. This sequence joins TRBV2 and TRBJ2-3; D is possibly TRBD1 or TRBD2 (5 bases each). Sequencing was carried out using blood. CDR3 sequence reads: CASSDLGAVSTDTQYF. The DNA for the CDR3 is TGTGCCAGCAGTGACCTCGGGGCGGTTAGCACAGATACGCAGTATTTT.